Following are 5 T cell receptor beta chains from one sample sequenced in a study of T cell responses to AZD1222 COVID-19 vaccine (dated by TCRdb to about 2021). Library method: the immunoSEQ multiplex PCR assay. Imported from immuneACCESS, the table was reduced by TCRdb to in-frame sequences with V and J called. These copies leave out some clones; in studies compared against another copy, an unresolved V gene accounts for under half, and the cause of the remainder is not known. For this sample the table gives about 140,000 clones, of which approximately 88% were detected only once. Clones ranked in the top ten supply just under 3% of the sample. What the time point label conveys for this sample: baseline before first vaccination. The sequencing here drew on peripheral blood, taken on day 0 of AZD1222 vaccination. The receptors were gathered from an adult in good health.

The chain carries TRBV6-5 and TRBJ1-2; D might be TRBD1 (6 bases). The CDR3 runs to 15 residues. The V end was cut by 2 bases, the J end by 0 bases, with 10 bases between. Per germline, CDR1 MNHEY and CDR2 SVGAGI. The CDR3 DNA sequence: TGTGCCAGCAGTTACACCACAGGGACTAACTATGGCTACACCTTC. It specifies CASSYTTGTNYGYTF.

The V gene is TRBV13, the J gene TRBJ1-1; D is unclear. The V and J ends lost 1 base and 3 bases respectively, with 6 bases between them. This CDR3 is built from 13 residues. Germline V CDR1 and CDR2: PRHDT, FYEKMQ (reference sequence). CDR3 sequence: CASSLEYDTEAFF. DNA of the CDR3: TGTGCCAGCAGCTTAGAGTATGACACTGAAGCTTTCTTT.

This sequence joins TRBV2 and TRBJ1-6; no clear D gene. CDR1 and CDR2 (germline): SNHLY, FYNNEI. The CDR3 is 17 amino acids. The V and J ends lost 4 bases and 3 bases respectively, with 16 bases between them. CDR3 nucleotides: TGTGCCAGCAGTGTATCCTGGTCAGTCAACTATAATTCACCCCTCCACTTT. Translating gives CASSVSWSVNYNSPLHF.

This clone was detected once. This sequence joins TRBV7-2 and TRBJ1-2, with a possible D match to TRBD1 (6 bases). Trimming pared 6 bases from V and 4 bases from J, leaving 12 bases between. The CDR3 runs 13 residues. The germline gives CDR1 SGHTA, CDR2 FQGNSA. The CDR3 spells CASSYDRPYGYTF. In DNA, the CDR3 is TGTGCCAGCAGTTACGACAGGCCCTATGGCTACACCTTC. Combining the CDR3 with reference TRBV7-2 and TRBJ1-2 gives the whole variable domain GAGVSQSPSNKVTEKGKDVELRCDPISGHTALYWYRQSLGQGLEFLIYFQGNSAPDKSGLPSDRFSAERTGGSVSTLTIQRTQQEDSAVYLCASSYDRPYGYTFGSGTRLTVV.

This sequence joins TRBV18 and TRBJ2-3; 10 nucleotides match TRBD2. CDR1 is KGHSH and CDR2 is LQKENI in the germline V gene. This CDR3 is 15 amino acids long. The trim removed 8 bases at V and 3 bases at J, leaving 8 bases unmatched. DNA for the CDR3: TGTGCCAGCACCCAGCGGGGGGGCCCGACAGATACGCAGTATTTT. Translation: CASTQRGGPTDTQYF.